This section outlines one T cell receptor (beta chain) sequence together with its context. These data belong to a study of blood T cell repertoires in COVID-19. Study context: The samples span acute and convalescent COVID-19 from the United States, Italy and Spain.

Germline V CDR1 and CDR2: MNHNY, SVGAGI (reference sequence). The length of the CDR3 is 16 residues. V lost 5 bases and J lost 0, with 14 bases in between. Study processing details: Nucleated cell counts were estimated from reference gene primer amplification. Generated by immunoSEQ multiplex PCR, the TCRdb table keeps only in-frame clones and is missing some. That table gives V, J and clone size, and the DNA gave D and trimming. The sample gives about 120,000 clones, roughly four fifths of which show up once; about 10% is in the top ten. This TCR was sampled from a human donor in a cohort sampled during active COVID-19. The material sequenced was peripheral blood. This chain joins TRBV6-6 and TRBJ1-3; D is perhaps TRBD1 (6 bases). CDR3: CASSTDRSTSGNTIYF. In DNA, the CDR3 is TGTGCCAGCAGTACCGACAGGAGCACCTCTGGAAACACCATATATTTT.